The present T cell receptor beta chain was sequenced within a study of Ad26.COV2.S vaccination and SARS-CoV-2 variants. Overall study context: Ad26.COV2.S, an intramuscular injection, was given once or twice 56 days apart.

The treatment here: 19 received Ad26.COV2.S at low or high dose, single or two shots; roughly 5 received placebo; per-sample allocation not given. Samples came from day 63 after the first vaccine or placebo injection. Germline lookup yields CDR1 SNHLY and CDR2 FYNNEI. The CDR3 sequence is 12 residues long. V shed 8 bases and J 5 bases; nucleotides not matched to a gene: 5. General observations from the study: Vaccinated and placebo-treated recipients had similar non-spike TCR breadth. Vaccinated individuals (as opposed to placebo recipients) had higher spike-specific TCR breadth. Reportedly, after vaccination the spike-specific CD8+ and CD4+ T cell responses displayed substantial breadth.

The table came from immunoSEQ multiplex PCR; TCRdb's copy has only in-frame clones and leaves some out. The data hold 400,000 or so clones, with about nine tenths observed a single time. For this clone: As yet, its antigen is unknown. The identical CDR3 is also encoded by other nucleotide sequences in the sample.

This material consisted of peripheral blood, taken in a trial of Ad26.COV2.S vaccine versus placebo. V is TRBV2 and J is TRBJ1-1, with TRBD1 identical over 7 bases. This TCR was recovered from a person aged 18 to 65 who received the Ad26.COV2.S COVID-19 vaccine or a placebo. The CDR3 bases are TGTGCCAGCTCCCTACAGGGGACTGAAGCTTTCTTT. Protein: CASSLQGTEAFF.